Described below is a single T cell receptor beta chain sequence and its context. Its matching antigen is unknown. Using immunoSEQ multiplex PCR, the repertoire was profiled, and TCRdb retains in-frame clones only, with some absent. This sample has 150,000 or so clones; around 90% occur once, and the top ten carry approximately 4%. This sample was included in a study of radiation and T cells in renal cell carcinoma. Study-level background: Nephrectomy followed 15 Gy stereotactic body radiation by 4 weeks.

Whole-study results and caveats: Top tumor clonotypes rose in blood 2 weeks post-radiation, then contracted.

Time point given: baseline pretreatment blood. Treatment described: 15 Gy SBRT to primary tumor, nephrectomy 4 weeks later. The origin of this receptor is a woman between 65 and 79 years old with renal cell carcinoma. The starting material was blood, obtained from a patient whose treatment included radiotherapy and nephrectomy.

CDR3 sequence reads: CASSNNEKLFF. The CDR3 nucleotides are TGTGCCAGCAGCAATAATGAAAAACTGTTTTTT. This chain uses TRBV7-9 with TRBJ1-4; D gene ambiguous. The length of the CDR3 is 11 residues. Trimming removed 5 bases at V and 4 bases at J, with 2 bases between. The germline V gene has CDR1 SEHNR and CDR2 FQNEAQ (reference sequence).